The present T cell receptor (beta chain) was sequenced within a study of memory CD4+ T cells and cytomegalovirus serostatus. Study findings and constraints: A US-trained random forest predicted CMV serostatus with median AUC around 0.9. About 40% of the roughly 160 known CMV-associated TCRbeta sequences appeared in CD4+ memory.

The sort gate was single viable CD3+CD4+CD8-CD45RO+ cells for memory CD4+ T cells. The repertoire was sequenced with immunoSEQ multiplex PCR; TCRdb's copy has only in-frame clones and lacks some. Of some 49,000 clones in the sample, roughly three quarters are singletons; the top ten hold 0.94%. The CDR3 loop spans 16 amino acids. Trimming took 0 bases from V and 3 from J; bases not matched to a gene: 4. In germline, CDR1 is KGHSH, CDR2 LQKENI. About this clone: Its antigen is unknown.

This sequence was found in an adult in good health and CMV-seronegative. The chain has TRBV18 and TRBJ2-1; the match to TRBD1 covers 8 bases. Sequenced sample: memory CD4+ T cells from blood. The CDR3 DNA is TGTGCCAGCTCACCACCGGACAGGGCGAACTACAATGAGCAGTTCTTC. Its protein is CASSPPDRANYNEQFF.